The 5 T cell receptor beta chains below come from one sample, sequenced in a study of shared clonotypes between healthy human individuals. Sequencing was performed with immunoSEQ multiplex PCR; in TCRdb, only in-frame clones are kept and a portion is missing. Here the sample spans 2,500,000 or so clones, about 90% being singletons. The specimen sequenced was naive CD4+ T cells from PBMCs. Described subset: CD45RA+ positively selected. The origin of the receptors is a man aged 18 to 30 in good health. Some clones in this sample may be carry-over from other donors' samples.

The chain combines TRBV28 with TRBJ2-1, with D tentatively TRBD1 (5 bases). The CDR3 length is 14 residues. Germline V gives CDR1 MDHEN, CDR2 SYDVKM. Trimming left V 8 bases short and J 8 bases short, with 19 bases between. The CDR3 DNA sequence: TGTGCCAGCGGTAGGGCAGGGATTTCCGATGAGCAGTTCTTC. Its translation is CASGRAGISDEQFF.

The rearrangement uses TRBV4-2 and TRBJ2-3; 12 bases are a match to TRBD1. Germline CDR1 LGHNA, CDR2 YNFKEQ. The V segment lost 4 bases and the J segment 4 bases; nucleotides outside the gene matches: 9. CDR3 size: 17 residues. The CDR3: CASSPQTGTGGADTQYF. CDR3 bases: TGTGCCAGCAGCCCACAAACCGGGACAGGGGGCGCAGATACGCAGTATTTT.

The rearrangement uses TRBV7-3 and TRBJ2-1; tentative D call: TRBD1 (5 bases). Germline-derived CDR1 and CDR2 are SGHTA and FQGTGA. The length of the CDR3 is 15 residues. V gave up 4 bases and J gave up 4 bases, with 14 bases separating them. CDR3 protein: CASSYQRTIYNEQFF. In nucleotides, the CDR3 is TGTGCCAGCAGCTATCAAAGGACAATTTACAATGAGCAGTTCTTC.

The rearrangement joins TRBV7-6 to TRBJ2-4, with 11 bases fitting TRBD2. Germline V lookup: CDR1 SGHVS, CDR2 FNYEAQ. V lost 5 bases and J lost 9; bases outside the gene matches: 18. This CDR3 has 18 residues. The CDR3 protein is CASSPNPGLAENRVIQYF. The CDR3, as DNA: TGTGCCAGCAGCCCTAACCCGGGACTAGCGGAGAATCGGGTCATTCAGTACTTC.

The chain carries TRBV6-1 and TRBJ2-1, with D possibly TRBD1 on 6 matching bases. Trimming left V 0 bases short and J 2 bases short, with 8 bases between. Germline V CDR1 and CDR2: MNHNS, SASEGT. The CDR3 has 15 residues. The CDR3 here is CASSEAGATYNEQFF. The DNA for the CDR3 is TGTGCCAGCAGTGAAGCGGGGGCTACCTACAATGAGCAGTTCTTC.